This T cell receptor beta chain was captured by sequencing in a study of cytomegalovirus exposure and HLA in healthy donors. Primers: 60 Vbeta forward and 13 Jbeta reverse. Method: immunoSEQ multiplex PCR; TCRdb's copy keeps in-frame clones and lacks some. The profile shows around 250,000 clones, 81% of them singletons. Overall study results and limits: Later genetic work tied a missense DCLRE1C variant to beta-chain V and J trimming. Later analysis identified several of the most significant clusters that appeared linked to common viral pathogens. Cytomegalovirus association was assigned to more than 150 TCR beta chains.

With regard to this clone: What it recognizes is unknown.

CDR1 is MNHNS, CDR2 SASEGT, per germline. The CDR3 sequence is 14 residues long. The ends were cut back, 0 bases at V and 3 bases at J, with 8 bases in the middle. The rearrangement joins TRBV6-1 to TRBJ1-2; D is ambiguous. This sequence originates from a woman aged 55-70 years in good health and CMV-seropositive. Source material: PBMCs. The CDR3 DNA reads as TGTGCCAGCAGTGAAGCGGGCAGCTACTATGGCTACACCTTC. This codes for CASSEAGSYYGYTF.